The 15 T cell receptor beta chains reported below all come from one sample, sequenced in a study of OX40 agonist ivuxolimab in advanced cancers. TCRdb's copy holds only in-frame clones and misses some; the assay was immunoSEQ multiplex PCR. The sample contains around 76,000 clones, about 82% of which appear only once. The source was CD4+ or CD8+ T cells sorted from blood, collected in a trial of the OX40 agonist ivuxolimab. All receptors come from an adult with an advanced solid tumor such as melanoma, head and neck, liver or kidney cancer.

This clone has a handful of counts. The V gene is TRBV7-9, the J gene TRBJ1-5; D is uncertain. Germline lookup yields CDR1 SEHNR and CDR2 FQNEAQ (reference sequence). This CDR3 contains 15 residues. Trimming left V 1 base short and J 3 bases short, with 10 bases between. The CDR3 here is CASSLGPGFNQPQHF. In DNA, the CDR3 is TGTGCCAGCAGCTTAGGGCCCGGGTTCAATCAGCCCCAGCATTTT.

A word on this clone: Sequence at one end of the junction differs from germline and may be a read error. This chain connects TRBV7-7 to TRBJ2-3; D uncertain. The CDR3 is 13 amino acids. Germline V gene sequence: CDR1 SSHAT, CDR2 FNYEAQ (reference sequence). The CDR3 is CASSLAAADTQYF. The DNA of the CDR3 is TGTGCTAGCAGCTTAGCCGCCGCAGATACGCAGTATTTT.

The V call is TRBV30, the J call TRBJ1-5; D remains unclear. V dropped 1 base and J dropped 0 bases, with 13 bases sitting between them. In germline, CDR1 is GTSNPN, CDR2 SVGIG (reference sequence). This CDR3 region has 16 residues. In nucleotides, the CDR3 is TGTGCCTGGAGTGGGGCAGGACCTTATAGCAATCAGCCCCAGCATTTT. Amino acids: CAWSGAGPYSNQPQHF.

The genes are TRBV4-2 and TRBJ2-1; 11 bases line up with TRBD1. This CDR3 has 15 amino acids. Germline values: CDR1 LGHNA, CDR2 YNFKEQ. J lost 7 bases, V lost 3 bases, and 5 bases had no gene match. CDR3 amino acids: CASSHTGTGGNEQFF. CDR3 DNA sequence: TGTGCCAGCAGCCACACCGGGACAGGGGGTAATGAGCAGTTCTTC.

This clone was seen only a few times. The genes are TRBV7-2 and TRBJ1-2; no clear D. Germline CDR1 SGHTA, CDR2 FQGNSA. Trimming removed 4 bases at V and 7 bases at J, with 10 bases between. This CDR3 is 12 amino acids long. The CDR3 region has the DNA TGTGCCAGCAGCTCCGGTACCTCTGGCTACACCTTC. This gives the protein CASSSGTSGYTF.

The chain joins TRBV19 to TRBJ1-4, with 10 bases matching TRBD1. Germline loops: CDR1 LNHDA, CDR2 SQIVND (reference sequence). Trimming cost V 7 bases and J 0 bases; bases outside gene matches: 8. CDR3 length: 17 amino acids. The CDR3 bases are TGTGCCAGTACCAGGACAGGGGGTTCTGCAACTAATGAAAAACTGTTTTTT. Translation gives CASTRTGGSATNEKLFF. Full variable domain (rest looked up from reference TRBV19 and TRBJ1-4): DGGITQSPKYLFRKEGQNVTLSCEQNLNHDAMYWYRQDPGQGLRLIYYSQIVNDFQKGDIAEGYSVSREKKESFPLTVTSAQKNPTAFYLCASTRTGGSATNEKLFFGSGTQLSVL.

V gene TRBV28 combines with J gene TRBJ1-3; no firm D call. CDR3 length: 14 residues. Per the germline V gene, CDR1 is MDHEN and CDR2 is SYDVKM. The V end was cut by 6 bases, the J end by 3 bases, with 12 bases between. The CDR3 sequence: CASREGTNGNTIYF. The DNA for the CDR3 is TGTGCCAGCAGGGAGGGTACAAATGGAAACACCATATATTTT.

The CDR3 loop reads CATKGMNTDTQYF. The CDR3 nucleotides read TGTGCCACCAAGGGTATGAACACAGATACGCAGTATTTT. This chain joins TRBV10-3 and TRBJ2-3; D is unresolved. Between the trimmed V and J ends, which lost 10 bases and 2 bases, there was a span of 13 bases. CDR1 ENHRY and CDR2 SYGVKD come from the germline V gene. The CDR3 runs 13 residues.

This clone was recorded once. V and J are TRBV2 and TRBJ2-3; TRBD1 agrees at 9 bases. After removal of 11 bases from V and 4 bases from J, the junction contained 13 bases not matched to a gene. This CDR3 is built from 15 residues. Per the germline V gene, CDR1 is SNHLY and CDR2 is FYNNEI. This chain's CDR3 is CARQGVASGADTQYF. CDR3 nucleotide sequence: TGTGCCCGACAGGGGGTTGCCTCAGGCGCAGATACGCAGTATTTT.

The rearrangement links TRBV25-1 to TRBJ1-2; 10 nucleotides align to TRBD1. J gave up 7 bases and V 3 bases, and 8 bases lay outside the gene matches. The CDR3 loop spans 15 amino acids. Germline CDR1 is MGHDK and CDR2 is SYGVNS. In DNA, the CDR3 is TGTGCCAGCAGTGACCCTCGACAGGGGGCCGGTGGCTACACCTTC. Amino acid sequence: CASSDPRQGAGGYTF.

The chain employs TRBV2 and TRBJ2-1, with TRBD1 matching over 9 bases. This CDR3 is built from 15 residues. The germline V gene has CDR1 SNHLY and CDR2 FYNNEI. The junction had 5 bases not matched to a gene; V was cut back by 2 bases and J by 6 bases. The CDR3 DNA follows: TGTGCCAGCAGTGAACGACAGGGGGAGACCAATGAGCAGTTCTTC. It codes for CASSERQGETNEQFF.

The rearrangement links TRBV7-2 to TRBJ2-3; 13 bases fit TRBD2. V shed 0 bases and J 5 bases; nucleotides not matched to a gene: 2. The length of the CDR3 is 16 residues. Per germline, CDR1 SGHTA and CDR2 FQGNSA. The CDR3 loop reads CASSLARTSGGDTQYF. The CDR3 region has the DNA TGTGCCAGCAGCTTAGCGCGGACTAGCGGGGGAGATACGCAGTATTTT.

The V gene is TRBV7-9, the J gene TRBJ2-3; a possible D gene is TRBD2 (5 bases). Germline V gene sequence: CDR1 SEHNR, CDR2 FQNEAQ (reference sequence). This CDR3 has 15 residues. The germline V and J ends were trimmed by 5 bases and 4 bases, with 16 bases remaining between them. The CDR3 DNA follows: TGTGCCAGCAGCGGGTTTTGGCTAGCTTCAGATACGCAGTATTTT. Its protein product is CASSGFWLASDTQYF.

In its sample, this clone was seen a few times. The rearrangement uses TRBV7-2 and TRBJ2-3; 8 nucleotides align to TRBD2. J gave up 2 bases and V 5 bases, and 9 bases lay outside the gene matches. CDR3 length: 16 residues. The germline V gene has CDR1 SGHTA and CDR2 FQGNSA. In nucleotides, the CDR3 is TGTGCCAGCAGCCCAGGGACTAGTTTACTCACAGATACGCAGTATTTT. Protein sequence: CASSPGTSLLTDTQYF.

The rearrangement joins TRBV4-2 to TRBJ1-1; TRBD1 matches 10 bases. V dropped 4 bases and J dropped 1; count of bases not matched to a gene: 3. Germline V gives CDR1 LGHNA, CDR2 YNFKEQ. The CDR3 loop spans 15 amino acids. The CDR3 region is CASSPGQGGNTEAFF. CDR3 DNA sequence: TGTGCCAGCAGCCCCGGACAGGGGGGGAACACTGAAGCTTTCTTT.